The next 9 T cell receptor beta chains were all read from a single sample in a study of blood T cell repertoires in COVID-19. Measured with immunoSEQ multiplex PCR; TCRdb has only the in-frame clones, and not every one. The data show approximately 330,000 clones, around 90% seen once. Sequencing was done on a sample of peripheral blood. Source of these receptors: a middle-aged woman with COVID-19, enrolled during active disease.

The CDR3 here is CASSQKSGDGYTF. In nucleotides, the CDR3 is TGCGCCAGCAGCCAGAAATCCGGGGATGGCTACACCTTC. The V call is TRBV4-3, the J call TRBJ1-2; no clear D gene. Germline loops: CDR1 LGHNA, CDR2 YSLEER. The CDR3 has 13 amino acids. V was shortened by 3 bases and J by 6 bases, with 11 bases between the two germline ends.

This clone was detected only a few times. The chain's CDR3 is CASSATGASGNTIYF. CDR3 sequence (DNA): TGTGCCAGCAGCGCCACAGGGGCTTCTGGAAACACCATATATTTT. This chain joins TRBV11-2 and TRBJ1-3, with 7 bases fitting TRBD1. V dropped 5 bases and J dropped 1; count of bases not matched to a gene: 5. This CDR3 has 15 residues. Germline V gives CDR1 SGHAT, CDR2 FQNNGV. Combining the CDR3 with reference TRBV11-2 and TRBJ1-3 gives the whole variable domain EAGVAQSPRYKIIEKRQSVAFWCNPISGHATLYWYQQILGQGPKLLIQFQNNGVVDDSQLPKDRFSAERLKGVDSTLKIQPAKLEDSAVYLCASSATGASGNTIYFGEGSWLTVV.

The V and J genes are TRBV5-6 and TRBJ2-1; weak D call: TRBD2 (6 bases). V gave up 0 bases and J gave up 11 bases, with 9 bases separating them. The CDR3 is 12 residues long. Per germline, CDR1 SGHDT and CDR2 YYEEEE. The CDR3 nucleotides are TGTGCCAGCAGCTTGGGAGGCGGGAAGCAGTTCTTC. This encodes CASSLGGGKQFF.

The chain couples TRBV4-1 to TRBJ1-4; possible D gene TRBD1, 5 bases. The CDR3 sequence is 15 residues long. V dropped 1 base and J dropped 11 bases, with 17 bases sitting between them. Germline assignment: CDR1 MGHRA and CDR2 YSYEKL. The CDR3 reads CASSQGTGRFGKLFF. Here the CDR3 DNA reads TGCGCCAGCAGCCAAGGAACAGGACGGTTTGGGAAACTGTTTTTT.

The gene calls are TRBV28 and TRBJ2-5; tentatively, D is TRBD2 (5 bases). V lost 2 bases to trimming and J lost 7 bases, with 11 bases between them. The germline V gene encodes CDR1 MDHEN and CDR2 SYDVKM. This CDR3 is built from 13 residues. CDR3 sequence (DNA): TGTGCCAGCAGTTTACCACTAGATGTGACCCAGTACTTC. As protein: CASSLPLDVTQYF.

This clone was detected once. The CDR3 nucleotides read TGTGCCAGCAGTTACTCGTACCGCGCGGGCCGGTCCCTCTCTGGGGCCAACGTCCTGACTTTC. Residues: CASSYSYRAGRSLSGANVLTF. V is TRBV6-2 or TRBV6-3 and J is TRBJ2-6, with a weak D call TRBD2 (5 bases). The germline V gene has CDR1 MNHEY and CDR2 SVGEGT. Trimming shortened V by 0 bases and J by 0 bases, and 21 bases separated the two germline ends. The CDR3 runs to 21 residues.

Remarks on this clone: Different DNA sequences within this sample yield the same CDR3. The CDR3 loop reads CASSDRGLTEAFF. The CDR3, as DNA: TGTGCCAGTAGCGACAGGGGGCTAACTGAAGCTTTCTTT. The chain links TRBV19 to TRBJ1-1; 10 nucleotides align to TRBD1. J lost 5 bases, V lost 6 bases, and 3 bases had no gene match. Germline assignment: CDR1 LNHDA and CDR2 SQIVND (reference sequence). CDR3 length: 13 residues.

CDR3 region: CASRDRDSGNTIYF. CDR3 coding DNA: TGTGCCAGCAGGGACAGGGATTCTGGAAACACCATATATTTT. The rearrangement links TRBV27 to TRBJ1-3, with 8 positions matching TRBD1. Looked up from germline, CDR1 is MNHEY and CDR2 is SMNVEV (reference sequence). The CDR3 has 14 amino acids. J was trimmed by 1 base and V by 6 bases; bases with no gene match: 2.

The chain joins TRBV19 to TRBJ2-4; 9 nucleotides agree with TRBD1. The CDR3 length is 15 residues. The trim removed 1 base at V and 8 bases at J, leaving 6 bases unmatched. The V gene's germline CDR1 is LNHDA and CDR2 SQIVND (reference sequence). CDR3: CASSIAGTGWDIQYF. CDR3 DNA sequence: TGTGCCAGTAGTATAGCCGGGACAGGGTGGGACATTCAGTACTTC.